Listed below are T cell receptor beta chains from one sample, sequenced in a study of T cells in Graves' hyperthyroidism and ophthalmopathy. MiXCR, run by TCRdb on the multiplex PCR reads, gives a single entry per CDR3 protein. This sample has approximately 250,000 distinct CDR3 sequences; approximately 23% occur once, and the top ten carry 35%. Sequencing used blood. The receptors were sampled from a woman between 40 and 55 years old with Graves' ophthalmopathy. Each CDR3 is given with its conserved first and last residue. Fields, in order: J gene, V gene, CDR3 protein.

TRBJ1-2 TRBV28 CASTLSASDNGYTF
TRBJ2-2 TRBV6-5 CASSYTEWTGELFF
TRBJ1-5 TRBV18 CASSPKRGDQPQHF
TRBJ2-7 TRBV5-1 CASSLAGLAGEYEQYF
TRBJ1-2 TRBV12-3/TRBV12-4 CASSFSWTGANYGYTF
TRBJ2-7 TRBV2 CASSEVEKIGDPYEQYF
TRBJ2-6 TRBV12-3/TRBV12-4 CASRPNTGISGANVLTF
TRBJ2-2 TRBV24-1 CATSDLMGRETGELFF
TRBJ2-3 TRBV9 CASSVVVESTQYF
TRBJ2-7 TRBV19 CASSIAGPGLAVQKAHEQYF
TRBJ2-1 TRBV6-2/TRBV6-3 CASRRIYSYNEQFF
TRBJ1-5 TRBV6-2/TRBV6-3 CASRVSNQPQHF
TRBJ2-4 TRBV7-2 CASSRPSLRNIQYF
TRBJ1-5 TRBV18 CASSPRQAGRLRSNQPQHF
TRBJ2-3 TRBV11-2 CASSQAGTSVGDTQYF
TRBJ2-7 TRBV20-1 CSASSGITYEQYF
TRBJ1-1 TRBV11-2 CASTPLWGQTNTEAFF
TRBJ2-5 TRBV28 CASSSNGGTLETQYF
TRBJ2-3 TRBV28 CASSVGGSSTDTQYF
TRBJ2-7 TRBV27 CASSLKGYSYEQYF
TRBJ2-1 TRBV12-3/TRBV12-4 CASSLLGQYNEQFF
TRBJ1-1 TRBV25-1 CASSEWGTGLNTEAFF
TRBJ2-7 TRBV12-3/TRBV12-4 CASSQGQSHSYEQYF
TRBJ1-1 TRBV5-4 CASTFYRGHSQRNTEAFF
TRBJ1-5 TRBV24-1 CARLYRGLYSNQPQHF
TRBJ2-2 TRBV27 CASSLLGGNTGELFF
TRBJ1-5 TRBV11-2 CASSLAGASNQPQHF
TRBJ2-7 TRBV29-1 CSIRRGSSYEQYF
TRBJ1-2 TRBV18 CASSPDRVDGYTF
TRBJ2-2 TRBV24-1 CATRTVTGELFF
TRBJ2-7 TRBV6-2/TRBV6-3 CSIGRGSDEQYF
TRBJ2-7 TRBV7-9 CASSIEMTNEQYF
TRBJ2-5 TRBV20-1 CSARARALREVPRAQYF
TRBJ1-1 TRBV3-1 CASKTTMNTEAFF
TRBJ1-2 TRBV6-5 CASSWNPWSGYTF